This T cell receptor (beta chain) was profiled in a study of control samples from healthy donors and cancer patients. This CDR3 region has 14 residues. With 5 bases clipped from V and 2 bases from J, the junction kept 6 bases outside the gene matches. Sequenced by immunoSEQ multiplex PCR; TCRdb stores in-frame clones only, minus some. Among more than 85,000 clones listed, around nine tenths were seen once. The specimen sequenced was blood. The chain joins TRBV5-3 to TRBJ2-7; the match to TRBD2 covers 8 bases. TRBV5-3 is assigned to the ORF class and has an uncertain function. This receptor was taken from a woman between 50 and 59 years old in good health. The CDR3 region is CARRLVAGPYEQYV. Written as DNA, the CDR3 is TGTGCCAGAAGGTTAGTAGCGGGACCCTACGAGCAGTACGTC.